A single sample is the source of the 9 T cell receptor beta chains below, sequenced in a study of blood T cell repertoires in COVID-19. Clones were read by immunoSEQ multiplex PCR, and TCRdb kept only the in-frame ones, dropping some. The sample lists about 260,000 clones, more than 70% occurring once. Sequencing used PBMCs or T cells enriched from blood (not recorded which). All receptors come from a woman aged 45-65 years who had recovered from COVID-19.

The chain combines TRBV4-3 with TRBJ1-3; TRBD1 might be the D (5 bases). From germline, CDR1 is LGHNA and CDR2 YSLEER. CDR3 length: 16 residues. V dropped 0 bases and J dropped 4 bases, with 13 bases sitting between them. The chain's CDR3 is CASSQDHRSRGNTIYF. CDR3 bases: TGCGCCAGCAGCCAAGATCACAGGTCACGGGGAAACACCATATATTTT.

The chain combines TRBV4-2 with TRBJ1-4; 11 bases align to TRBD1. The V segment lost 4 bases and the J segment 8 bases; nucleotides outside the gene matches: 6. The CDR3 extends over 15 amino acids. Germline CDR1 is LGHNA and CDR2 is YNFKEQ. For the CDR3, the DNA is TGTGCCAGCAGCCCCTCCGGGACAGGGGGGGAAAAACTGTTTTTT. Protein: CASSPSGTGGEKLFF.

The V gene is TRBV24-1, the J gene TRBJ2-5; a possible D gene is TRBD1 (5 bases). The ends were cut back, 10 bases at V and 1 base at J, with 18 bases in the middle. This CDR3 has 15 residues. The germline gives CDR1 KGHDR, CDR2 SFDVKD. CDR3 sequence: CATSTQMGLQETQYF. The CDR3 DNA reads TGTGCCACATCAACTCAAATGGGGCTCCAAGAGACCCAGTACTTC.

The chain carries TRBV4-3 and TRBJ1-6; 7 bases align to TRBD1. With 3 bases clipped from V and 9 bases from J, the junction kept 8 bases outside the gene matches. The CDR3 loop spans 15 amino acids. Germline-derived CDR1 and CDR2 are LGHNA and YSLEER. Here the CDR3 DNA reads TGCGCCAGCAGCCAGGCTGACAGGGCCCGTTCACCCCTCCACTTT. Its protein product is CASSQADRARSPLHF.

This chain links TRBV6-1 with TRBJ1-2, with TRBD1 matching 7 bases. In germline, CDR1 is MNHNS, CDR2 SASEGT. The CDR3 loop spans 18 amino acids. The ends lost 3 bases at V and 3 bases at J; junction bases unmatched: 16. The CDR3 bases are TGTGCCAGCAGTGATTTTACACAGGGGCGTTTCGTATACTATGGCTACACCTTC. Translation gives CASSDFTQGRFVYYGYTF.

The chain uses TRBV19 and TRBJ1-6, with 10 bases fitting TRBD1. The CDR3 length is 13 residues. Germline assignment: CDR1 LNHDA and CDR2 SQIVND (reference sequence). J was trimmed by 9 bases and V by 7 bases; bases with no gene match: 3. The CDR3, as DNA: TGTGCCAGTACCGGGACAGGGGTTTCACCCCTCCACTTT. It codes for CASTGTGVSPLHF.

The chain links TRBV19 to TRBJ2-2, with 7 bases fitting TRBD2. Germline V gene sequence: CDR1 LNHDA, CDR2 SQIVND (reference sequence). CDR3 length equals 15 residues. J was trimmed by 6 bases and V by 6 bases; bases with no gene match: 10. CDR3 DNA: TGTGCCAGTAGCCAAGCGCGGGCGGGGGCCGGGGAGCTGTTTTTT. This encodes CASSQARAGAGELFF.

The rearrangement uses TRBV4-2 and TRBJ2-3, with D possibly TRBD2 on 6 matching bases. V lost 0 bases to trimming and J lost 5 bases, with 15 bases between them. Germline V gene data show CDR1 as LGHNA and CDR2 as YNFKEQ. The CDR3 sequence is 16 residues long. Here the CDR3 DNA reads TGTGCCAGCAGCCAAGATGTTACCTCGCGGGGAGATACGCAGTATTTT. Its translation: CASSQDVTSRGDTQYF.

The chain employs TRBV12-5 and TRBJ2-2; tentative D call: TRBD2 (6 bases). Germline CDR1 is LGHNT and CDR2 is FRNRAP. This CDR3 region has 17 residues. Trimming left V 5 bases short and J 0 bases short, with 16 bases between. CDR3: CASGPTLAAANTGELFF. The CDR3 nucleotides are TGTGCTAGTGGTCCCACCTTAGCGGCTGCGAACACCGGGGAGCTGTTTTTT.